These 14 T cell receptor beta chains originate from one sample sequenced in a study of blood T cell repertoires in COVID-19. The repertoire was sequenced with immunoSEQ multiplex PCR; TCRdb's copy has only in-frame clones and lacks some. The data show 60,000 to 85,000 clones, roughly 84% seen once. The sequencing input was peripheral blood. The receptors were gathered from a man aged 80 or over with acute or convalescent COVID-19.

J is TRBJ2-5 and V is TRBV7-2, with 10 bases matching TRBD2. Per germline, CDR1 SGHTA and CDR2 FQGNSA. V lost 2 bases and J lost 5; bases outside the gene matches: 14. CDR3 length: 18 residues. This CDR3 is CASSLWRTSGSRRETQYF. Here the CDR3 DNA reads TGTGCCAGCAGCTTATGGCGGACTAGCGGCTCGCGGAGGGAGACCCAGTACTTC.

The chain couples TRBV27 to TRBJ2-7; the D gene is possibly TRBD1 (5 bases). The V gene's germline CDR1 is MNHEY and CDR2 SMNVEV (reference sequence). Trimming removed 3 bases from V and 3 bases from J, with 12 bases in between. There are 14 residues in the CDR3. The CDR3 loop is CASSLGSGRYEQYF. CDR3 nucleotides: TGTGCCAGCAGTTTGGGCTCAGGGCGCTACGAGCAGTACTTC.

The chain has TRBV5-4 and TRBJ2-1, with a possible D match to TRBD1 (5 bases). The germline V gene has CDR1 SGHNT and CDR2 YYREEE (reference sequence). Deletions cut 4 bases from V and 0 bases from J, with 14 bases between. The CDR3 loop spans 16 amino acids. CDR3 sequence (DNA): TGTGCCAGCAGCAGGTCGGACATCGGCTCCTACAATGAGCAGTTCTTC. Translating gives CASSRSDIGSYNEQFF.

The V call is TRBV28, the J call TRBJ1-2; D may be TRBD1 (6 bases). The CDR3 sequence is 14 residues long. Trimming took off 4 bases at V and 8 bases at J, with 17 bases between the two ends. CDR1 and CDR2 (germline): MDHEN, SYDVKM. CDR3: CASSSGQISSGYTF. As DNA, the CDR3 is TGTGCCAGCAGTTCAGGACAGATCTCTAGCGGCTACACCTTC.

The chain carries TRBV7-2 and TRBJ1-6; 7 bases fit TRBD1. The J segment lost 7 bases and the V segment lost 8 bases, leaving 5 bases of the junction unmatched. Germline assignment: CDR1 SGHTA and CDR2 FQGNSA. The CDR3 consists of 13 residues. CDR3 nucleotide sequence: TGTGCCAGCGGGGGACAGCAAAATTCACCCCTCCACTTT. Amino acid sequence: CASGGQQNSPLHF. Complete variable domain (other parts from reference TRBV7-2 and TRBJ1-6): GAGVSQSPSNKVTEKGKDVELRCDPISGHTALYWYRQSLGQGLEFLIYFQGNSAPDKSGLPSDRFSAERTGGSVSTLTIQRTQQEDSAVYLCASGGQQNSPLHFGNGTRLTVT.

This clone was detected a few times. CDR3 region: CASSSQAGEWETQYF. The DNA of the CDR3 is TGTGCCAGCAGCTCGCAAGCGGGAGAATGGGAGACCCAGTACTTC. This chain uses TRBV7-9 with TRBJ2-5; TRBD2 aligns across 8 bases. CDR1 is SEHNR and CDR2 is FQNEAQ in the germline V gene (reference sequence). The trim removed 4 bases at V and 5 bases at J, leaving 9 bases unmatched. The CDR3 is 15 amino acids.

Only a few counts were recorded for this clone. The chain combines TRBV6-1 with TRBJ2-1; TRBD2 might be the D (6 bases). This CDR3 is 16 amino acids long. Germline CDR1 and CDR2: MNHNS and SASEGT. V shed 2 bases and J shed 7 bases, with 18 bases lying between them. DNA for the CDR3: TGTGCCAGCAGTGAAAATTCGGGACTGACTACTAATGAGCAGTTCTTC. Its translation: CASSENSGLTTNEQFF.

The CDR3 loop is CASSQTSGGGQQYF. In DNA, the CDR3 is TGTGCCAGCAGCCAGACTAGCGGGGGCGGACAGCAGTACTTC. The chain links TRBV4-2 to TRBJ2-7; 12 nucleotides line up with TRBD2. Germline V gives CDR1 LGHNA, CDR2 YNFKEQ. This CDR3 comprises 14 residues. The V gene end was trimmed by 3 bases and the J gene end by 8 bases; junction bases not matched to a gene: 5.

This clone was counted a few times. The chain uses TRBV7-2 and TRBJ1-6, with D hard to call. The CDR3 consists of 12 residues. V was clipped by 1 base and J by 10 bases, with 5 bases between them. Germline V lookup: CDR1 SGHTA, CDR2 FQGNSA. CDR3 nucleotide sequence: TGTGCCAGCAGCTTAGAGGAGTCACCCCTCCACTTT. Protein product: CASSLEESPLHF.

This chain uses TRBV2 with TRBJ2-1, with TRBD2 matching 12 bases. V trimming: 3 bases; J trimming: 8 bases; junction bases outside the gene matches: 5. The germline CDR1 and CDR2 sequences are SNHLY and FYNNEI. CDR3 length equals 15 residues. CDR3 coding DNA: TGTGCCAGCAGTGAGACTAGCGGGAGTGGGGATGAGCAGTTCTTC. It is translated as CASSETSGSGDEQFF.

V gene TRBV7-2 combines with J gene TRBJ2-3; TRBD2 aligns across 12 bases. CDR1 and CDR2 from the germline V gene are SGHTA and FQGNSA. This CDR3 region has 18 residues. Trimming took 5 bases from V and 6 from J; bases not matched to a gene: 15. The CDR3 DNA is TGTGCCAGCAGCCCACCTTCTCTAGCGGGAGGGCCCGGGGATACGCAGTATTTT. Its translation: CASSPPSLAGGPGDTQYF.

This chain joins TRBV7-8 and TRBJ2-5; maybe TRBD2 (6 bases). Germline lookup yields CDR1 SGHVS and CDR2 FQNEAQ. V lost 3 bases and J lost 4, with 6 bases in between. This CDR3 comprises 12 residues. CDR3 residues: CASSFSGETQYF. The DNA of the CDR3 is TGTGCCAGCAGCTTTAGCGGAGAGACCCAGTACTTC.

The V call is TRBV6-2 or TRBV6-3, the J call TRBJ1-5; a weak D match, TRBD1 (5 bases). The CDR3 spans 15 residues. Trimming removed 0 bases at V and 7 bases at J, with 13 bases between. The germline gives CDR1 MNHEY, CDR2 SVGEGT. The CDR3 loop reads CASSYSTGGEQPQHF. DNA of the CDR3: TGTGCCAGCAGTTACTCAACCGGGGGTGAACAGCCCCAGCATTTT.

This rearrangement joins TRBV27 to TRBJ1-3; D may be TRBD1 (6 bases). Germline V gives CDR1 MNHEY, CDR2 SMNVEV (reference sequence). Trimming left V 5 bases short and J 0 bases short, with 20 bases between. The CDR3 totals 18 residues. CDR3 in DNA: TGTGCCAGCAGTCCTGATCCATACAGGGCCCTCTCTGGAAACACCATATATTTT. Translated, it gives CASSPDPYRALSGNTIYF.